This TCR beta chain was recorded in a study of cytomegalovirus exposure and HLA in healthy donors. In the PCR, 60 Vbeta and 13 Jbeta primers were used. Sequencing was performed with immunoSEQ multiplex PCR; in TCRdb, only in-frame clones are kept and a portion is missing. The table shows 140,000 to 150,000 clones, with 75% to 90% occurring only once. General study findings and limits: For most TCR beta V segments, an earlier analysis put the productive rate at about 90% or about 30% of the time.

On this clone: Its antigen is not known.

The CDR3 covers 15 residues. Germline V gene lookup returns CDR1 SGHTA and CDR2 FQGTGA. Trimming took off 5 bases at V and 4 bases at J, with 15 bases between the two ends. The specimen sequenced was PBMCs. The TCR was taken from a woman in her 30s in good health and CMV-seronegative. The J gene is TRBJ2-1, the V gene TRBV7-3; perhaps TRBD1 as D (5 bases). The CDR3: CASSPSGASYNEQFF. The CDR3 nucleotides read TGTGCCAGCAGCCCTAGTGGGGCGTCGTACAATGAGCAGTTCTTC. The full variable domain, with the rest looked up from reference TRBV7-3 and TRBJ2-1, is GAGVSQTPSNKVTEKGKYVELRCDPISGHTALYWYRQSLGQGPEFLIYFQGTGAADDSGLPNDRFFAVRPEGSVSTLKIQRTERGDSAVYLCASSPSGASYNEQFFGPGTRLTVL.